This T cell receptor beta chain was profiled in a study of shared clonotypes between healthy human individuals. Only one count was recorded for this clone. Other DNA sequences in this specimen translate into the identical CDR3. V shed 1 base and J shed 4 bases, with 5 bases lying between them. This CDR3 contains 12 residues. Germline V CDR1 and CDR2: SGHRS, YFSETQ. Sequencing used immunoSEQ multiplex PCR; TCRdb keeps in-frame clones, though not all of them. The sample contains 2,100,000 or so clones, more than 90% of which appear only once. Sequencing was performed on naive CD4+ T cells sorted from blood. Subset here: CD45RA+ positively selected. The chain uses TRBV5-1 and TRBJ1-1; D is ambiguous. This clonotype originated in a man aged 18 to 35 in good health. This chain's CDR3 is CASSLPGTEAFF. DNA for the CDR3: TGCGCCAGCAGCTTGCCAGGCACTGAAGCTTTCTTT.